What follows is one TCR beta chain and its context. Only one count was recorded for this clone. The clone's antigen remains unknown. No much larger clonotype is one base removed from it; base qualities were not supplied. Library generation was performed with the immunoSEQ multiplex PCR assay. The clones in this table, taken by TCRdb from immuneACCESS, are in-frame only. Not every clone is retained; where verified, under half of the shortfall comes from an unresolved V gene, and the cause of the rest is unknown. This sample gives 170,000 or so clones in total; 91% of them show up just once. Roughly 2.1% of the sample rests with the top ten. The CDR3 sequence holds 16 residues, the cysteine and phenylalanine included. The DNA shown is the 48-base CDR3, in frame from base 1. As encoded in the germline V gene, CDR1 is SGHTA while CDR2 is FQGNSA. Cut back by 5 bases and 2 bases, the V and J ends lie 16 bases apart.

This entry comes from a study of control samples from healthy donors and cancer patients (TCRdb year 2020). The V and J segments used are TRBV7-2 and TRBJ2-1, and perhaps TRBD1 as D gene, on 5 matching bases. The receptor comes from a woman between 35 and 50 years old in good health. The specimen sequenced was blood. The sequence in DNA is TGTGCCAGCAGCCAAGGGGCGTACTCAGCCTACAATGAGCAGTTCTTC. It specifies CASSQGAYSAYNEQFF.